This T cell receptor beta chain was documented in a study of T-cell reconstitution after alpha-beta-depleted transplantation in children. Overall study findings and caveats: Alpha-beta T cells about two months after transplant reportedly derived from several hundred expanded graft clones. Some patients' high day-60 TCRbeta diversity was attributed to recipient cells surviving conditioning. T-cell counts and diversity at one year following transplant were attributed mainly to newly produced T cells.

This clonotype was observed at least ten times. Its antigen remains unknown. With 1 base clipped from V and 6 bases from J, the junction kept 9 bases outside the gene matches. Germline loops: CDR1 LGHNA, CDR2 YSLEER. The CDR3 length is 15 residues. A TCRbeta library incorporating unique molecular identifiers was prepared. Via MiXCR, TCRdb re-called the PCR reads, giving one row per CDR3 protein. Altogether 140,000 or so distinct CDR3 sequences are present, 8% to 10% being singletons, with the ten largest covering 18%. Here the sequenced sample was PBMCs, mostly from graft donor cells, taken 180 days after TCRalphabeta/CD19-depleted stem cell transplant. The V gene is TRBV4-3, the J gene TRBJ2-7; TRBD2 matches 7 bases. The receptor's source is a female patient aged 2-15 years who had a stem cell transplant for congenital amegakaryocytic thrombocytopenia, so the T cells may come from the graft donor. The DNA of the CDR3 is TGCGCCAGCAGCCAAGTACCGGGAGGTATCGGCGAGCAGTACTTC. Translation: CASSQVPGGIGEQYF.